This T cell receptor (beta chain) was sequenced for a study of blood T cells in healthy people across ages. V lost 2 bases to trimming and J lost 6 bases, with 13 bases between them. Germline V lookup: CDR1 SGHNT, CDR2 YENEEA. The CDR3 runs 14 residues. The use of a sample-barcoded 5' primer and a J-beta primer mix characterized a second PCR of roughly 6 to 11 cycles. Each CDR3 protein gets one entry after TCRdb re-called the 5' RACE reads with MiXCR. The sample shows hundreds of thousands of distinct CDR3 sequences, 49% of them seen only once. This clonotype turned up a few times. Material: blood. This TCR was sampled from a woman aged 55-69 years in good health. The rearrangement uses TRBV11-3 and TRBJ1-1, with D uncertain. DNA of the CDR3: TGTGCCAGCAGCTTACAGCATCGATCAGCTGAAGCTTTCTTT. This codes for CASSLQHRSAEAFF.